Below, one T cell receptor (beta chain) is given with its context. This sample was included in a study of identical twins. TCRdb analysed the 5' RACE reads with MiXCR anew, one entry per CDR3 protein. The data hold fewer than 900,000 distinct CDR3 sequences, with 21% observed a single time. V was pared by 3 bases and J by 4 bases, with 7 bases of the junction left unmatched. The CDR3 extends over 18 amino acids. CDR1 and CDR2 (germline): SGDLS, YYNGEE. These data also featured in a second study, about T cells expressing NK-cell markers. Per that study: Expanded NKG2C+ T cell clones were not confirmed as HCMV-specific.

The rearrangement joins TRBV9 to TRBJ2-1; 16 bases agree with TRBD2. The TCR was taken from a woman aged 18-35 years in good health. Sequencing was carried out using PBMCs. DNA of the CDR3: TGTGCCAGCAGCGCAACCGGGACTAGCGGGAGGGGATACAATGAGCAGTTCTTC. Translating it yields CASSATGTSGRGYNEQFF.